Presented here are 9 T cell receptor beta chains from one specimen sequenced in a study of cytomegalovirus exposure and HLA in healthy donors. Primers: 60 Vbeta forward and 13 Jbeta reverse. The repertoire was sequenced with immunoSEQ multiplex PCR; TCRdb's copy has only in-frame clones and lacks some. The sample has 200,000 or so clones; 80% to 85% are singletons. Specimen: PBMCs. The receptors were gathered from a woman between 18 and 29 years old in good health and CMV-seronegative.

The V gene is TRBV7-2, the J gene TRBJ1-2, with 12 bases identical to TRBD1. This CDR3 spans 16 amino acids. Germline V gene lookup returns CDR1 SGHTA and CDR2 FQGNSA. V shed 2 bases, J shed 6 bases, and the junction held 7 bases outside the gene matches. The CDR3 DNA reads as TGTGCCAGCAGCTTAACTCCGGGACAGGGGGCACATGGCTACACCTTC. It yields the protein CASSLTPGQGAHGYTF.

This clone was detected only a few times. V is TRBV30 and J is TRBJ2-4; TRBD1 might be the D (6 bases). Germline loops: CDR1 GTSNPN, CDR2 SVGIG (reference sequence). Deletions cut 0 bases from V and 8 bases from J, with 20 bases between. The CDR3 sequence is 16 residues long. CDR3 bases: TGTGCCTGGAGTGTAAAGCCTTTAGGGGGTCTTGACATTCAGTACTTC. Amino acid sequence: CAWSVKPLGGLDIQYF.

This rearrangement joins TRBV6-1 to TRBJ2-7; D remains ambiguous. CDR1 MNHNS and CDR2 SASEGT come from the germline V gene. V was cut by 8 bases and J by 5 bases, with 4 bases left in between. The CDR3 has 9 amino acids. CDR3 region: CASGHEQYF. In nucleotides, the CDR3 is TGTGCCAGCGGGCACGAGCAGTACTTC.

In its sample, this clone was seen once. The chain joins TRBV5-4 to TRBJ1-2; D perhaps matches TRBD1 (5 bases). The CDR3 length is 14 residues. Trimming pared 0 bases from V and 4 bases from J, leaving 10 bases between. CDR1 and CDR2 (germline): SGHNT, YYREEE (reference sequence). CDR3 nucleotides: TGTGCCAGCAGCTTGGGGACGACAGCCTATGGCTACACCTTC. It yields the protein CASSLGTTAYGYTF. The complete variable domain, with remaining parts taken from reference TRBV5-4 and TRBJ1-2, reads ETGVTQSPTHLIKTRGQQVTLRCSSQSGHNTVSWYQQALGQGPQFIFQYYREEENGRGNFPPRFSGLQFPNYSSELNVNALELDDSALYLCASSLGTTAYGYTFGSGTRLTVV.

The V and J genes are TRBV19 and TRBJ1-1, with TRBD1 as a possible D gene (5 bases). The CDR3 is 12 amino acids. The V end lost 7 bases, the J end lost 6 bases, and 12 bases lay between the germline ends. Germline CDR1 is LNHDA and CDR2 is SQIVND (reference sequence). The CDR3 is CASTPGGAEAFF. In DNA form, the CDR3 reads TGTGCCAGTACCCCGGGGGGGGCTGAAGCTTTCTTT.

This sequence joins TRBV5-1 and TRBJ2-5; D is unclear. The germline V gene encodes CDR1 SGHRS and CDR2 YFSETQ. The CDR3 is made up of 13 amino acids. V lost 0 bases and J 2 bases, leaving 5 bases between the germline ends. The DNA of the CDR3 is TGCGCCAGCAGCTTGGTCGGGCAAGAGACCCAGTACTTC. It translates to CASSLVGQETQYF.

The chain combines TRBV5-1 with TRBJ1-3, with 8 bases aligning to TRBD1. V lost 4 bases and J lost 7; bases outside the gene matches: 4. The CDR3 runs to 13 residues. Germline CDR1 is SGHRS and CDR2 is YFSETQ. The CDR3 sequence is CASSATGANTIYF. CDR3 DNA sequence: TGCGCCAGCAGCGCGACAGGGGCGAACACCATATATTTT.

The chain is built from TRBV6-5 and TRBJ1-2, with D possibly TRBD1 on 5 matching bases. Germline lookup yields CDR1 MNHEY and CDR2 SVGAGI. CDR3 length: 15 residues. The germline V and J ends were trimmed by 2 bases and 8 bases, with 18 bases remaining between them. The CDR3 loop is CASSYGSGIRGGYTF. CDR3 DNA: TGTGCCAGCAGTTACGGGTCAGGGATTCGTGGGGGCTACACCTTC.

This clone was detected once. The rearrangement links TRBV5-4 to TRBJ2-5, with TRBD1 matching 7 bases. The J segment lost 4 bases and the V segment lost 0 bases, leaving 0 bases of the junction unmatched. The germline CDR1 and CDR2 sequences are SGHNT and YYREEE (reference sequence). The CDR3 is 13 amino acids. The CDR3 loop is CASSLGQGETQYF. CDR3 coding DNA: TGTGCCAGCAGCTTGGGACAGGGAGAGACCCAGTACTTC. Using reference TRBV5-4 and TRBJ2-5 for the parts outside the CDR3, the full variable domain is ETGVTQSPTHLIKTRGQQVTLRCSSQSGHNTVSWYQQALGQGPQFIFQYYREEENGRGNFPPRFSGLQFPNYSSELNVNALELDDSALYLCASSLGQGETQYFGPGTRLLVL.